One and the same sample provided the 5 T cell receptor beta chains below, sequenced in a study of control samples from healthy donors and cancer patients. Some clones are missing from TCRdb's copy, which holds only in-frame ones; the method was immunoSEQ multiplex PCR. The top ten hold 5.5% of the sample, which has some 130,000 clones, 80% to 95% seen once. Specimen: blood. Receptor source: a young man in good health.

The chain joins TRBV6-6 to TRBJ1-2; D is possibly TRBD1 (5 bases). The V and J ends lost 8 bases and 8 bases respectively, with 15 bases between them. Germline CDR1 MNHNY, CDR2 SVGAGI (reference sequence). This CDR3 comprises 12 residues. The CDR3 here is CASQRGEWGYTF. CDR3 in DNA: TGTGCCAGCCAAAGGGGCGAATGGGGCTACACCTTC.

This chain links TRBV9 with TRBJ2-3; 11 nucleotides align to TRBD2. The CDR3 covers 16 residues. Germline CDR1 reads SGDLS; CDR2 reads YYNGEE. The V segment lost 4 bases and the J segment 2 bases; nucleotides outside the gene matches: 6. In DNA, the CDR3 is TGTGCCAGCAGCTCCGGGACTAGCGGAAACACAGATACGCAGTATTTT. The encoded protein is CASSSGTSGNTDTQYF.

As regards this clone: Compared with germline, one end of the junction differs, possibly owing to a read error. This chain links TRBV10-1 with TRBJ1-5; tentative D call: TRBD1 (5 bases). Germline values: CDR1 WNHNN, CDR2 SYGVQD (reference sequence). This CDR3 has 14 amino acids. CDR3 in DNA: TGCGCCAGCAGCGAGTCGGGGACGGACCTGCCCCAGCATTTT. This codes for CASSESGTDLPQHF.

Notes on this clone: This CDR3 is also generated by other DNA sequences in the sample. CDR3 bases: TGTGCCAGCAGCCCGGACAGGGGCCCCTATGGCTACACCTTC. Amino acid sequence: CASSPDRGPYGYTF. The chain carries TRBV7-2 and TRBJ1-2; TRBD1 matches 9 bases. Trimming took 5 bases from V and 4 from J; bases not matched to a gene: 5. This CDR3 has 14 residues. Germline assignment: CDR1 SGHTA and CDR2 FQGNSA.

The chain couples TRBV6-5 to TRBJ1-2, with a tentative D call TRBD1 (5 bases). Trimming removed 6 bases from V and 2 bases from J, with 10 bases in between. This CDR3 contains 13 residues. Germline V lookup: CDR1 MNHEY, CDR2 SVGAGI. The chain's CDR3 is CASRGRLNYGYTF. As DNA, the CDR3 is TGTGCCAGCAGGGGACGCTTGAACTATGGCTACACCTTC.